This TCR beta chain was recovered during a study of spatial heterogeneity in lung cancer. At the level of the study: Alpha-chain sequences were consistently detected in smaller numbers than beta-chain sequences. Study observations and caveats: Within tumors, counts of expanded alpha and beta TCRs tracked tumor mutation counts.

The time point here: sample taken at primary tumor resection. This clonotype is medium-sized within its sample. Its antigen is not identified. Per germline, CDR1 MNHEY and CDR2 SMNVEV (reference sequence). V was shortened by 6 bases and J by 7 bases, with 19 bases between the two germline ends. There are 15 residues in the CDR3. Individually, TCR cDNA molecules were each labelled with a unique molecular identifier. One entry per CDR3 protein results from TCRdb running MiXCR on the 5' RACE reads. Here the sample spans approximately 6,800 distinct CDR3 sequences, less than 15% being singletons. The receptor's source is a male donor with early-stage non-small cell lung cancer. The rearrangement links TRBV27 to TRBJ1-5; perhaps TRBD1 as D (5 bases). This material consisted of lung tumor tissue, taken at surgery. The CDR3 sequence is CASRPSGLGGQPQHF. As DNA, the CDR3 is TGTGCCAGCAGGCCCAGTGGCCTCGGGGGACAGCCCCAGCATTTT.